This entry features one T cell receptor (beta chain) sequence. Its antigen is still unknown. One base away there is no much larger clone; base qualities are not given. The germline V gene (reference sequence) provides CDR1 MNHEY and CDR2 SMNVEV. The CDR3 spans 18 residues, from the cysteine through the phenylalanine. This entry keeps only the CDR3 DNA: 54 bases, framed from base 1. Ends trimmed: V by 1 base, J by 2 bases; bases unmatched to a gene: 6. The High Capacity cDNA Reverse Transcription Kit was used to reverse transcribe all of the isolated RNA, meaning that expressed TCRB transcripts were what got sequenced. Deep immunoSEQ sequencing was applied to naive, central memory and regulatory T cell samples, giving an average of roughly 3.5 million total reads per sample. After sorted cells were lysed in RLT buffer, RNA was extracted with DNase-treated RNeasy Micro or Mini kits, with the choice depending on cell number. To prevent cross-contamination, every cell subset was processed on its own, while patient and healthy donor samples were processed together. The immunoSEQ multiplex PCR was used to amplify TCRB sequences from cDNA, yielding 87-bp fragments that span the CDR3 region. Amplicons were sequenced on the Illumina HiSeq platform. Turning to the authors' computational methods: PCR bias was computationally corrected using synthetic template baselines, reads within Hamming distance 2 were collapsed, and singletons that could not be merged were discarded. By aligning reads against IMGT, V, D and J genes, CDR3 length, and insertions or deletions at six rearrangement sites were assigned. Clonotype counts were normalized to sorted cell number within each subset before computing true diversity and Gini coefficients with the tcR R package. Repertoire sharing was quantified using the overlap coefficient calculated on TCRB nucleotide sequences. Out-of-frame TCRB sequences from naive cells were analyzed to stand in for the pre-selection repertoire. As stored in TCRdb, this immuneACCESS dataset retains in-frame rearrangements with V and J assigned. A fraction of the clones does not appear; measured against another copy, unresolved V genes explain less than half of the discrepancy, and the remainder lacks a known reason. V, J and clone size derive from that table, while D and trimming were established from the DNA sequence. The sample includes about 650,000 clones, with about an eighth observed a single time. Around 0.12% of the sample belongs to the ten largest clones.

The sample is drawn from a study of beta chain features in type 1 diabetes (dated by TCRdb to about 2018). In terms of the full investigation: No differences in mean age, gender distribution, total cell number or subset yield were found between patients and healthy donors. Whereas all 30 or so donors provided naive and central memory subsets, regulatory and stem cell-like memory subsets were isolated from just 8 patients and roughly eight healthy donors. In the study, TCRB repertoires of sorted circulating CD4+ T cell subsets from recently diagnosed type 1 diabetes patients were compared with those of matched healthy donors. A total of over 90,000,000 sorted cells were examined across all samples, and a strong correlation was observed between cell number per subset and RNA yield.

Findings and caveats that apply to the study as a whole: PCR may preferentially amplify shorter templates, but because patient and control samples were amplified and corrected together, any resulting skew would affect both groups equally. In all four CD4+ subsets, TCRB CDR3 length was moderately but significantly shorter in type 1 diabetes patients. Because cDNA was sequenced instead of genomic DNA, highly expressing activated cells could be over-represented, though the groups showed no difference in activation or CD3 levels. Fewer insertions and more nucleotide deletions at VDJ recombination sites were observed in patients with type 1 diabetes, implying thymic rearrangement abnormalities. Because the HLA sub-analyses included only small numbers of individuals, any influence of HLA type on TCRB rearrangement was left unresolved. The naive, central memory and regulatory TCRB repertoires appeared to resemble one another more closely among patients than among healthy donors.

A single peripheral blood draw of around 100 mL on average was collected from each donor into heparinised tubes. A BD FACSAria II and a panel including CD45RO, CCR7, CD25, CD127, CD95 and CD27 were used to sort naive, central memory, regulatory and stem cell-like memory CD4+ T cells. Every sorted population had a purity above 98%. PBMCs were isolated immediately by Lymphoprep density gradient centrifugation and stained directly without culture. So that batch effects would be minimized, each experiment stained and sorted samples in pairs, pairing one healthy donor with one patient. The sequence was obtained from a man aged 25-45 years with type 1 diabetes. The sequence links TRBV27 to TRBJ2-3, and 13 bases in between align with TRBD2. The sample taken for sequencing was naive CD4+ T cells from blood. Per the publication, the cell subset or site label means: true naive CD4+ T cells. The bases are TGTGCCAGCAGTTTATTTGGGACTAGCGGGGAGAACACAGATACGCAGTATTTT. The translation is CASSLFGTSGENTDTQYF.